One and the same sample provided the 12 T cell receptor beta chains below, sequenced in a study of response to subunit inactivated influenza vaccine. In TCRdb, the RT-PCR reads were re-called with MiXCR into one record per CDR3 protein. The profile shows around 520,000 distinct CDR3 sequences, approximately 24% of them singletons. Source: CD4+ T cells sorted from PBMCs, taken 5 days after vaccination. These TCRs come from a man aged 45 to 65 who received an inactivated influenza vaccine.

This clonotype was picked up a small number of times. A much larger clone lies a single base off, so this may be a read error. This CDR3 reads CASSFVPDTQYF. The CDR3, as DNA: TGTGCCAGCAGCTTCGTCCCAGATACGCAGTATTTT. The chain recombines TRBV7-2 with TRBJ2-3, with D uncertain. The V gene lost 3 bases and the J gene lost 4 bases, with 5 bases spanning the gap. The CDR3 contains 12 residues. Germline loops: CDR1 SGHTA, CDR2 FQGNSA.

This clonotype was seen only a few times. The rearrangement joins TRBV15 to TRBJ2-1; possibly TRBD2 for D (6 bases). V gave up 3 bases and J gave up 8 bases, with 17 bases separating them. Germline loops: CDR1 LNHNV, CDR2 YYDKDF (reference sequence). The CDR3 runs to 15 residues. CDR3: CATSSISTRRDEQFF. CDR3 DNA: TGTGCCACCAGCAGCATATCTACTAGGAGGGATGAGCAGTTCTTC. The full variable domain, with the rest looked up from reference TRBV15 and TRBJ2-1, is DAMVIQNPRYQVTQFGKPVTLSCSQTLNHNVMYWYQQKSSQAPKLLFHYYDKDFNNEADTPDNFQSRRPNTSFCFLDIRSPGLGDTAMYLCATSSISTRRDEQFFGPGTRLTVL.

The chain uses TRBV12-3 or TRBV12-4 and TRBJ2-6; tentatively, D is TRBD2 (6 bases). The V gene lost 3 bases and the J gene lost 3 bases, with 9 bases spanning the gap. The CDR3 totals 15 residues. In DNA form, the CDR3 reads TGTGCCAGCAGTTTCCGTAGCGGTGGGGCCAACGTCCTGACTTTC. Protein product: CASSFRSGGANVLTF.

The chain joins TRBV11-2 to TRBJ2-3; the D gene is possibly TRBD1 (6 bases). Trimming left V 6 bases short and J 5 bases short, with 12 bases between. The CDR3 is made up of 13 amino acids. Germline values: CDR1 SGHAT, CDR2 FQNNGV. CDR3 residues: CASRFTGIDTQYF. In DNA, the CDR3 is TGTGCCAGCAGGTTTACAGGGATAGATACGCAGTATTTT.

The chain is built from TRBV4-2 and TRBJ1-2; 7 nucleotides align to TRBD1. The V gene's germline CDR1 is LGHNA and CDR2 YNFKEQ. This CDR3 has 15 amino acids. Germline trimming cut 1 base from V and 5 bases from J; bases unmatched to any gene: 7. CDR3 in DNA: TGTGCCAGCAGCCAAGCCCGTGGACAGGAATATGGCTACACCTTC. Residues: CASSQARGQEYGYTF.

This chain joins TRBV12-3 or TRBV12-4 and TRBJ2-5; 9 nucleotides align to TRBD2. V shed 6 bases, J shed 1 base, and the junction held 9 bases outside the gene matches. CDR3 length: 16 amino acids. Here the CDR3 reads CASSHLSGGIQETQYF. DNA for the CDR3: TGTGCCAGCAGCCACCTTAGCGGGGGAATCCAAGAGACCCAGTACTTC.

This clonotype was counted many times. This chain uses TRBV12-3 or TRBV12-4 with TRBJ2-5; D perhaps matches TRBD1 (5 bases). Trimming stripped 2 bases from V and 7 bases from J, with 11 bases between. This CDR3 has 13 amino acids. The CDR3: CASSLQGRVTQYF. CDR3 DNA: TGTGCCAGCAGTTTACAGGGCCGGGTGACCCAGTACTTC.

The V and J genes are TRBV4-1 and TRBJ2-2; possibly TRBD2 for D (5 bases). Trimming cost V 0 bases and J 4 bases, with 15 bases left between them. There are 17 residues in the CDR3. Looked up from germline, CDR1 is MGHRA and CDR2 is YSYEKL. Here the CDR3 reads CASSQDGSGMITGELFF. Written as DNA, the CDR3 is TGCGCCAGCAGCCAAGACGGTTCGGGGATGATCACCGGGGAGCTGTTTTTT.

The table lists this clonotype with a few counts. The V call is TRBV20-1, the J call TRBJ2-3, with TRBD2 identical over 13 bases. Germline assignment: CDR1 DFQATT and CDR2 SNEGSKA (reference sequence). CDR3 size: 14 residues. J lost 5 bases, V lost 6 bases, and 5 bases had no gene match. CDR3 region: CSAKLAGGQDTQYF. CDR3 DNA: TGCAGTGCCAAACTAGCGGGAGGGCAAGATACGCAGTATTTT.

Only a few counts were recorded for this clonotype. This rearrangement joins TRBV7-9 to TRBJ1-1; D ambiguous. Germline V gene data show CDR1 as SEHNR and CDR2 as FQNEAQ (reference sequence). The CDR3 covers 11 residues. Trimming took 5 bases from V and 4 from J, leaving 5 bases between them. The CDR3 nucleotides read TGTGCCAGCAGCCCGACCACTGAAGCTTTCTTT. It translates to CASSPTTEAFF.

CDR3 protein: CASSKGQGIGTDTQYF. CDR3 nucleotides: TGTGCCAGCAGTAAAGGACAGGGGATTGGCACAGATACGCAGTATTTT. This rearrangement joins TRBV6-2 or TRBV6-3 to TRBJ2-3; 9 positions agree with TRBD1. The CDR3 extends over 16 amino acids. V was pared by 5 bases and J by 1 base, with 7 bases of the junction left unmatched. Germline CDR1 is MNHEY and CDR2 is SVGEGT.

DNA of the CDR3: TGTGCCAGCAGCCAAGATGCCACAGGGGGGGACTACGAGCAGTACTTC. It yields the protein CASSQDATGGDYEQYF. V is TRBV4-2 and J is TRBJ2-7; maybe TRBD1 (8 bases). The length of the CDR3 is 16 residues. V dropped 0 bases and J dropped 3 bases, with 15 bases sitting between them. Per germline, CDR1 LGHNA and CDR2 YNFKEQ.